This T cell receptor beta chain comes out of a study of blood T cells in healthy people across ages. This clonotype has only a few counts. This CDR3 has 16 amino acids. V dropped 3 bases and J dropped 0 bases, with 14 bases sitting between them. Germline CDR1 reads MGHDK; CDR2 reads SYGVNS. A second PCR, run for roughly 7 to 12 cycles, used a sample-barcoded 5' primer plus a J-beta primer mix. TCRdb reprocessed the 5' RACE reads with MiXCR, giving one entry per CDR3 protein. The table records about 1,000,000 distinct CDR3 sequences, 40% to 55% of them present only once. This sequence was found in a woman aged 60-75 years in good health. Input material: blood. The gene calls are TRBV25-1 and TRBJ1-2; maybe TRBD1 (6 bases). The CDR3: CASSDEDRPANYGYTF. Written as DNA, the CDR3 is TGTGCCAGCAGTGACGAGGACAGACCAGCTAACTATGGCTACACCTTC.